This T cell receptor beta chain was sequenced in a study of T cell responses to AZD1222 COVID-19 vaccine (dated by TCRdb to about 2021). Looking at the study overall: AZD1222 recipients given second doses at about 4 weeks or at about 12 weeks were pooled, since spike-specific TCR depth and breadth were not found to differ between the two schedules. A total of under 250 trial participants underwent TCR sequencing, of whom more than 200 had received two doses of AZD1222 and 26 had received two doses of the MenACWY control vaccine. Trial participants were enrolled by age into subgroups of 18-55, 56-69 and 70-plus years, and 148, 28 and 57 TCR-sequenced participants, respectively, were included in these subgroups.

Sequences DFQATT (CDR1) and SNEGSKA (CDR2) are obtained from the germline V gene (reference sequence). The CDR3 contains 14 residues, cysteine and phenylalanine counted. Of the read, only the CDR3 DNA is kept; its 42 bases are in frame from base 1. From V the trimming removes 3 bases and from J it removes 1 base, while the gene matches leave 2 bases of the junction unaccounted for. In regard to this clone: It has no known antigen specificity. There are no base qualities to consult, and no much larger clone falls within one base.

The CDR3 regions of human TCRbeta chains were analyzed by immunosequencing. The authors' analysis ran thus. Repertoire TCRs were matched against a reference library of SARS-CoV-2-specific TCRs generated with the MIRA antigen-specificity platform. Breadth was defined as the fraction of unique TCRs that were SARS-CoV-2-associated, and depth was defined as the fraction of total T cells that were SARS-CoV-2-associated. Using the MIRA data, each spike-specific TCR was assigned both to the spike region to which the TCR was reactive and to a CD4 or CD8 class. Log10-transformed breadth and depth values were compared by one-way ANOVA with Sidak's multiple comparisons tests. TCRdb carries this immuneACCESS record with in-frame sequences only. Its versions omit some clonotypes, under half of them owing to an unresolved V gene in the studies checked, with the rest unexplained. V, J and clone size reflect that table, while D and trimming were determined from the DNA. This sample gives 160,000 or so clones in total; approximately 91% of them show up just once. The ten largest make up approximately 5.7% of the sample.

What the work shows at the level of the full study, not this receptor alone: The vaccine-associated CD4 TCRs covered the entire spike protein, and the dominant responses fell in regions 160-218 and 743-854. Conclusions about previously exposed vaccinees were limited because only a handful of AZD1222 recipients were SARS-CoV-2 seropositive at baseline. Most participants were white British and females outnumbered males, and the authors suggested that clonal diversity may have been underestimated. After two AZD1222 doses, both the breadth and the depth of spike-specific TCRs were significantly higher than at day 0 and than in MenACWY recipients. Because no samples from the day 14 peak response were available, repertoires could be characterized only after the peak T cell response. Epitopes outside the regions mutated in the B.1.351 and B.1.1.7 variants were reportedly recognized by nearly half of the unique spike-specific TCRs. The 56-69-year group was small, and its depth increase did not reach significance, likely because of low power.

The time point label, as the study defines it: baseline before first vaccination. Samples from vaccinated people were obtained from the UK trials COV001 and COV002, which included a single-blind randomized controlled phase 2/3 trial of AZD1222 (ChAdOx1 nCoV-19) in healthy adults. Trial participant PBMC samples were collected at day 0 and day 28 after the second dose for TCRbeta chain sequencing. The source material was peripheral blood, sampled on day 0 of AZD1222 vaccination. This receptor chain uses TRBV20-1 and TRBJ2-5; 10 bases in the middle match TRBD2. The sequence was obtained from an adult in good health. The CDR3 loop reads CSASVAGGQETQYF. The DNA sequence is given as TGCAGTGCTAGTGTAGCGGGGGGCCAAGAGACCCAGTACTTC.